This T cell receptor (beta chain) was sequenced in a study of blood T cell repertoires in COVID-19. In the study's own analysis: Reference gene primer amplification in the assay estimated nucleated cell counts. Profiled with immunoSEQ multiplex PCR; TCRdb holds only in-frame clones, not every one. The V and J calls and the clone size are those of that table, but D and trimming were determined from the DNA. This repertoire shows 150,000 to 200,000 clones, roughly 83% found once; its top ten account for approximately 5.3%. The ends lost 5 bases at V and 0 bases at J; junction bases unmatched: 4. This CDR3 region has 14 residues. In germline, CDR1 is SGHNT, CDR2 YENEEA.

Sequencing was performed on PBMCs or T cells enriched from blood (not recorded which). This sequence joins TRBV11-3 and TRBJ2-7; 7 positions agree with TRBD1. The receptor comes from a man between 65 and 85 years old who had been exposed to COVID-19. The CDR3 nucleotides read TGTGCCAGCAGCCAGGGGGACAGCTCCTACGAGCAGTACTTC. It encodes CASSQGDSSYEQYF.